What follows describes a single T cell receptor (beta chain). Just one base apart from a much larger clone, this may be a read error. Other nucleotide sequences from this sample produce the same CDR3. How the authors handled the data: How many nucleated cells were present was estimated from reference gene primer amplification. Some clones are missing from TCRdb's copy, which holds only in-frame ones; the method was immunoSEQ multiplex PCR. The V and J calls and clone size come from that table; D and trimming were worked out from the DNA. The repertoire holds 300,000 to 450,000 clones, with 81% as singletons. These data come from a study of blood T cell repertoires in COVID-19. Study summary: Samples of COVID-19 (acute and convalescent) were obtained from the United States, Italy and Spain. Sample material is recorded as cDNA or gDNA derived from T cells, B-cell-depleted T cells, or PBMCs.

From germline, CDR1 is LGHDT and CDR2 YNNKEL (reference sequence). V shed 4 bases and J 2 bases; nucleotides not matched to a gene: 0. This CDR3 has 13 residues. This sequence originates from a human donor with acute or convalescent COVID-19. The donor label of this sample is uncertain. This chain connects TRBV3-1 (or the pseudogene TRBV3-2) to TRBJ1-2, with 8 bases fitting TRBD1. Sample: peripheral blood. The CDR3 is CASSRQGNYGYTF. DNA of the CDR3: TGTGCCAGCAGCCGACAGGGGAACTATGGCTACACCTTC.